This TCR beta chain comes out of a study of control samples from healthy donors and cancer patients. Data came from immunoSEQ multiplex PCR; TCRdb stores just in-frame clones and leaves some out. The table has roughly 130,000 clones, about 95% seen once. CDR1 is SGHVS, CDR2 FQNEAQ, per germline. The CDR3 has 15 residues. Trimming removed 1 base at V and 6 bases at J, with 13 bases between. The genes are TRBV7-8 and TRBJ2-1; a possible D gene is TRBD2 (5 bases). This sequence was found in a man younger than 45 in good health. The specimen sequenced was blood. The CDR3 DNA is TGTGCCAGCAGCTTAGTTTCGGGGTCGGGCAATGAGCAGTTCTTC. Translating gives CASSLVSGSGNEQFF.